A single sample gave rise to the 8 T cell receptor beta chains below, sequenced in a study of T cells in Graves' hyperthyroidism and ophthalmopathy. Amplification of TCR beta CDR3 regions used RNA as the template. Researchers ran a first-round RT-PCR on the TCR CDR3 using the HTBI primer set. TCRdb passed the multiplex PCR reads through MiXCR, listing each CDR3 protein once. The data hold around 250,000 distinct CDR3 sequences, with roughly a quarter observed a single time. What was sequenced was blood. The receptors come from a woman between 40 and 55 years old with Graves' ophthalmopathy.

This clonotype was picked up many times. V gene TRBV30 combines with J gene TRBJ2-7; 7 bases are a match to TRBD1. Trimming cost V 1 base and J 1 base; bases outside gene matches: 7. The CDR3 runs 15 residues. The germline V gene has CDR1 GTSNPN and CDR2 SVGIG (reference sequence). CDR3 loop: CAWSEGRTGSYEQYF. The CDR3 DNA reads TGTGCCTGGAGTGAAGGCCGGACAGGTTCCTACGAGCAGTACTTC.

The genes are TRBV20-1 and TRBJ2-7; D call uncertain. Germline-derived CDR1 and CDR2 are DFQATT and SNEGSKA (reference sequence). The CDR3 is 14 residues long. Trimming cost V 3 bases and J 2 bases, with 14 bases left between them. In DNA, the CDR3 is TGCAGTGCTAGCCCGCGGCCTATGGCCTACGAGCAGTACTTC. Translating it yields CSASPRPMAYEQYF.

Many counts were recorded for this clonotype. The V call is TRBV14, the J call TRBJ2-7; the D gene could be TRBD1 or TRBD2 (5 bases each). V lost 4 bases to trimming and J lost 4 bases, with 11 bases between them. The germline CDR1 and CDR2 sequences are SGHDN and FVKESK. The CDR3 loop spans 13 amino acids. CDR3 sequence: CASSLLGGYEQYF. The CDR3 nucleotides are TGTGCCAGCAGCCTCCTTGGGGGATACGAGCAGTACTTC.

Ten or more counts support this clonotype. CDR3 DNA: TGTGCCACCAGCAGAGAAGGGACAGGGAGGGCCTACGAGCAGTACTTC. Encoded protein: CATSREGTGRAYEQYF. This sequence joins TRBV15 and TRBJ2-7; 9 bases align to TRBD1. The CDR3 consists of 16 residues. Trimming cost V 0 bases and J 2 bases; bases outside gene matches: 5. CDR1 is LNHNV and CDR2 is YYDKDF in the germline V gene (reference sequence).

The V gene is TRBV28, the J gene TRBJ1-1; possible D gene TRBD1, 5 bases. Trimming took 6 bases from V and 9 from J, leaving 14 bases between them. The germline V gene encodes CDR1 MDHEN and CDR2 SYDVKM. This CDR3 spans 12 amino acids. As DNA, the CDR3 is TGTGCCAGCAGGGCCGAGACAGCGCAAGCTTTCTTT. Translated: CASRAETAQAFF. Together with reference TRBV28 and TRBJ1-1, the CDR3 gives the full variable domain: DVKVTQSSRYLVKRTGEKVFLECVQDMDHENMFWYRQDPGLGLRLIYFSYDVKMKEKGDIPEGYSVSREKKERFSLILESASTNQTSMYLCASRAETAQAFFGQGTRLTVV.

The CDR3 coding sequence is TGTGCCAGCAGCACTGCCGGGACAGCCAACTATGGCTACACCTTC. This gives the protein CASSTAGTANYGYTF. V usage is TRBV12-3 or TRBV12-4 and J usage is TRBJ1-2; the match to TRBD1 covers 7 bases. CDR3 size: 15 residues. The junction had 9 bases not matched to a gene; V was cut back by 6 bases and J by 2 bases.

A note on this clonotype: A much larger clone differs by one base, so this may be a read error. The chain has TRBV27 and TRBJ2-2; no reliable D call. The V gene's germline CDR1 is MNHEY and CDR2 SMNVEV (reference sequence). V was pared by 2 bases and J by 6 bases, with 4 bases between. The CDR3 runs 12 residues. Written as DNA, the CDR3 is TGTGCCAGCAGTTTAATGGCCGGGGAGCTGTTTTTT. It encodes CASSLMAGELFF.

This clonotype was seen ten or more times. The J gene is TRBJ1-1, the V gene TRBV12-3 or TRBV12-4; no firm D call. Trimming took 7 bases from V and 4 from J, leaving 16 bases between them. This CDR3 spans 14 amino acids. The CDR3 region has the DNA TGTGCCAGCACCCTTTTGTGGGAGGGCACTGAAGCTTTCTTT. Amino acid sequence: CASTLLWEGTEAFF.